This TCR beta chain is drawn from a study of breast tumors, draining lymph nodes, adjacent tissues. The study, taken as a whole, reports: Findings are consistent with lymph node origin and intratumoral expansion of most tumor T cells. Compared with lymph nodes, tumors were less diverse; compared with nontumor tissue, more. Data only fit, rather than demonstrated, lymph node origin of most tumor T cells.

TCRdb analysed the multiplex PCR reads with MiXCR anew, one entry per CDR3 protein. This sample has fewer than 150,000 distinct CDR3 sequences, with around 20% found just once. This clonotype was seen many times. Its specificity is not known. Breast cancer patients provided tissue from their axillary draining lymph nodes. Per the germline V gene, CDR1 is SGHTA and CDR2 is FQGNSA. The V gene lost 3 bases and the J gene lost 4 bases, with 15 bases spanning the gap. This CDR3 contains 15 residues. Material: axillary lymph node tissue. This receptor was identified in a female donor with breast cancer. Some clones in this sample may be carry-over from other donors' samples. The J gene is TRBJ2-5, the V gene TRBV7-2; D is perhaps TRBD2 (6 bases). In DNA, the CDR3 is TGTGCCAGCAGCTTGAGGGATTGGCGGGGAGAGACCCAGTACTTC. It specifies CASSLRDWRGETQYF.